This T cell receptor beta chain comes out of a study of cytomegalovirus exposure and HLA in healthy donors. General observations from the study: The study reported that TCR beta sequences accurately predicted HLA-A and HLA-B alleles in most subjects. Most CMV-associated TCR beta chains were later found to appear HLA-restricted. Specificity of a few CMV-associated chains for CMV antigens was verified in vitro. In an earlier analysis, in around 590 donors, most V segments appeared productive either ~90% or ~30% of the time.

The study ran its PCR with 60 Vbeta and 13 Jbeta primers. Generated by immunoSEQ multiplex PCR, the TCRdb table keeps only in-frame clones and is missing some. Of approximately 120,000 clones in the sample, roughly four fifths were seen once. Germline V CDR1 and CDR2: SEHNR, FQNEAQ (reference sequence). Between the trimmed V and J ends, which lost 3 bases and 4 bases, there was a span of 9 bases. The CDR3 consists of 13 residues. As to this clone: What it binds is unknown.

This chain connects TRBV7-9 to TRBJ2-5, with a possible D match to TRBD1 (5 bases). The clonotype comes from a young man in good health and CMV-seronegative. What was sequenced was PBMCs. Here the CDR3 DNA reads TGTGCCAGCAGCTTCTCCCAGGGAGAGACCCAGTACTTC. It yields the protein CASSFSQGETQYF.